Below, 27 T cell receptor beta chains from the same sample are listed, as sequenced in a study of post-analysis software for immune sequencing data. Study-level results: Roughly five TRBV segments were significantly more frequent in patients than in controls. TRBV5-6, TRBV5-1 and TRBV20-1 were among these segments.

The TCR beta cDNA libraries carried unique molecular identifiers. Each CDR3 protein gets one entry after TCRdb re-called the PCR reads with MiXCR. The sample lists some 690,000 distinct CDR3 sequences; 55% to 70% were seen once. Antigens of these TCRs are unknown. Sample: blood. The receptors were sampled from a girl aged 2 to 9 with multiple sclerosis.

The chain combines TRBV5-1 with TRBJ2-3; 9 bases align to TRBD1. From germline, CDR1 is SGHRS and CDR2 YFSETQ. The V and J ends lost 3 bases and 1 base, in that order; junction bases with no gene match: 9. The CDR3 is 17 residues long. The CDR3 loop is CASSSGLGTGRTDTQYF. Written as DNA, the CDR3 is TGCGCCAGCAGCTCGGGGCTAGGGACAGGGCGCACAGATACGCAGTATTTT.

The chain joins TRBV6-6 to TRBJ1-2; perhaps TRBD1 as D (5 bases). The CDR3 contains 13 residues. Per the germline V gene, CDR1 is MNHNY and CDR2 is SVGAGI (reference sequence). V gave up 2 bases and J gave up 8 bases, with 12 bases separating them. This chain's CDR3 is CASSYGQGGGYTF. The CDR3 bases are TGTGCCAGCAGTTACGGGCAGGGAGGAGGCTACACCTTC.

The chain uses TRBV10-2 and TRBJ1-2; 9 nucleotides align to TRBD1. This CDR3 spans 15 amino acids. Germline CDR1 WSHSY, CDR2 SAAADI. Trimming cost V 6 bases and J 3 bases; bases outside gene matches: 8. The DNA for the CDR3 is TGCGCCAGCAGGCCGGGGACAGGGTTGGACTATGGCTACACCTTC. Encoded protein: CASRPGTGLDYGYTF.

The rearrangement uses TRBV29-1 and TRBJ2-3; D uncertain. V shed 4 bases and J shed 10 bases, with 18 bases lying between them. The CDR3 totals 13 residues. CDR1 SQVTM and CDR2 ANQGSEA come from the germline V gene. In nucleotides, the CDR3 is TGCAGCGTTGTAGAAGCCAAACAGACGGCGCAGTATTTT. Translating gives CSVVEAKQTAQYF.

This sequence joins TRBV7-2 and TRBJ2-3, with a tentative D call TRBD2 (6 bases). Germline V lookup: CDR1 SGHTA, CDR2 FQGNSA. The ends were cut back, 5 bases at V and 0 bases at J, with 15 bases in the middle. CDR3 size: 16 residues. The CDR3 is CASSPGTGTSTDTQYF. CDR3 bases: TGTGCCAGCAGCCCGGGGACTGGTACTAGCACAGATACGCAGTATTTT.

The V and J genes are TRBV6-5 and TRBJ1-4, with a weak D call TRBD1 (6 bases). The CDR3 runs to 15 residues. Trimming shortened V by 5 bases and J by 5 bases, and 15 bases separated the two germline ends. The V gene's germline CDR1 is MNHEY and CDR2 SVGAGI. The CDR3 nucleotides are TGTGCCAGCAGTCGACAGGCCGGGACAAATGAAAAACTGTTTTTT. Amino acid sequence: CASSRQAGTNEKLFF.

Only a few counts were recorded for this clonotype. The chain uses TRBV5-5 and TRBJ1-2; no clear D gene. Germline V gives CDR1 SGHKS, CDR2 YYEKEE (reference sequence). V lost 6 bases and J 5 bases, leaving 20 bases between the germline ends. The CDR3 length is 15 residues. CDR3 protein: CASTPETGVSYGYTF. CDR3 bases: TGTGCCAGCACCCCGGAGACGGGAGTTTCTTATGGCTACACCTTC. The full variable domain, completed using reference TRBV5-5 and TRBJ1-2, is DAGVTQSPTHLIKTRGQQVTLRCSPISGHKSVSWYQQVLGQGPQFIFQYYEKEERGRGNFPDRFSARQFPNYSSELNVNALLLGDSALYLCASTPETGVSYGYTFGSGTRLTVV.

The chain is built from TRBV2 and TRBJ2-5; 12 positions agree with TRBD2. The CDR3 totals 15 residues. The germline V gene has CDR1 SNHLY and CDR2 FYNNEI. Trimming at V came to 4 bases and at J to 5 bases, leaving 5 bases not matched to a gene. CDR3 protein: CASSGLAGVDETQYF. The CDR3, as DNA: TGTGCCAGCAGTGGACTAGCGGGAGTGGATGAGACCCAGTACTTC.

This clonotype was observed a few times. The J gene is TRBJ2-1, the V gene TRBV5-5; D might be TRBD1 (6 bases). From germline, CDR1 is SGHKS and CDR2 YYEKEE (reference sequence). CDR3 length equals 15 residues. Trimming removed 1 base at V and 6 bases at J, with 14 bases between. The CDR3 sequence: CASSLNRVTGNEQFF. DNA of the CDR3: TGTGCCAGCAGCTTGAACAGGGTGACAGGCAATGAGCAGTTCTTC.

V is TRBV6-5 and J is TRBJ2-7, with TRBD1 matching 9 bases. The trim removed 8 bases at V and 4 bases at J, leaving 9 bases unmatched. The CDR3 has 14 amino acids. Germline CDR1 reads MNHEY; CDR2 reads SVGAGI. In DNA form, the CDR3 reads TGTGCCAGCTCGCTGACAGGGGGTGGGTACGAGCAGTACTTC. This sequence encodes CASSLTGGGYEQYF.

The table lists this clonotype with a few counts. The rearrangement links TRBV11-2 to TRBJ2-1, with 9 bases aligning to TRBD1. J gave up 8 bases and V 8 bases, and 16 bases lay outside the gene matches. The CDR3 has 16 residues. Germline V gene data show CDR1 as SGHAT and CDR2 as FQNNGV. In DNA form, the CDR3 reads TGTGCCAGCCGCAACGCCTGGGACAGGGAGGAGGATGAGCAGTTCTTC. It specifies CASRNAWDREEDEQFF.

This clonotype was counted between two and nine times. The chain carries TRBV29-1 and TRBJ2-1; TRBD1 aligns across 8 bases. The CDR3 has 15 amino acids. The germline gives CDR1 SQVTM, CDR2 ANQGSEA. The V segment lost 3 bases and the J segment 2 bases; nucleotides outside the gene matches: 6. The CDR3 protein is CSVDLGRGPYNEQFF. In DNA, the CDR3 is TGCAGCGTTGACTTGGGCAGGGGGCCCTACAATGAGCAGTTCTTC.

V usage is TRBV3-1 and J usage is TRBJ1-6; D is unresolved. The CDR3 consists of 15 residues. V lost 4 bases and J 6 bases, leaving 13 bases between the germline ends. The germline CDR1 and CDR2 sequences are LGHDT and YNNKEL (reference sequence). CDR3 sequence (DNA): TGTGCCAGCAGCCTAGCCGGGGAAGGTAATTCACCCCTCCACTTT. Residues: CASSLAGEGNSPLHF.

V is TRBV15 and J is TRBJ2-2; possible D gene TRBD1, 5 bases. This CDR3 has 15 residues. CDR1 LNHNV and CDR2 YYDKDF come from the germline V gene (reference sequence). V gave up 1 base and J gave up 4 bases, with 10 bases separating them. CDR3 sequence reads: CATSRVQGPTGELFF. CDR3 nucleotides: TGTGCCACCAGCAGAGTCCAGGGTCCCACCGGGGAGCTGTTTTTT.

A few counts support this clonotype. The DNA of the CDR3 is TGTGCCAGCAGTTACGTGAGGGGGGGGCCTTACAATGAGCAGTTCTTC. Its translation: CASSYVRGGPYNEQFF. This chain links TRBV6-2 or TRBV6-3 with TRBJ2-1; TRBD2 is a possible D gene (7 bases). V shed 2 bases and J shed 4 bases, with 15 bases lying between them. The CDR3 length is 16 residues. Germline CDR1 and CDR2: MNHEY and SVGEGT.

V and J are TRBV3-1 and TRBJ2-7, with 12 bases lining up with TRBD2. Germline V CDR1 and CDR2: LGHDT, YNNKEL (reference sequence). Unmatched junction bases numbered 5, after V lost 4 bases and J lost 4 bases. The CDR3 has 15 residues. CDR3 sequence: CASSPQTSGRYEQYF. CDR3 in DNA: TGTGCCAGCAGCCCCCAGACTAGCGGGAGATACGAGCAGTACTTC.

Here the CDR3 reads CASSFAQGSQPQHF. The CDR3 region has the DNA TGTGCCAGCAGCTTTGCTCAGGGTTCTCAGCCCCAGCATTTT. J is TRBJ1-5 and V is TRBV7-9; tentative D call: TRBD1 (5 bases). With 3 bases removed from V and 6 bases from J, the gap between germline ends came to 12 bases. Germline-derived CDR1 and CDR2 are SEHNR and FQNEAQ (reference sequence). The CDR3 spans 14 residues.

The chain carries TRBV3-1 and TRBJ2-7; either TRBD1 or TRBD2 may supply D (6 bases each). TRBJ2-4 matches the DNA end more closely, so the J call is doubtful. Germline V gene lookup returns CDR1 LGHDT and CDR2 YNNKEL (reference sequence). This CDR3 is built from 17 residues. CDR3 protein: CASSQEKRSRGGHIQYF. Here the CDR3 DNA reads TGTGCCAGCAGCCAAGAAAAGAGAAGCAGAGGGGGGCACATTCAGTACTTC.

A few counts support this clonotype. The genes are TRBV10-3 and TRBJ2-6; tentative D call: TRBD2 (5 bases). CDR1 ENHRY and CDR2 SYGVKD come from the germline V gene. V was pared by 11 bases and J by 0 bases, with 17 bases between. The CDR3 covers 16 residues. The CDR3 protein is CALATEGGSGANVLTF. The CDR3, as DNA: TGTGCCCTCGCGACCGAAGGAGGCTCTGGGGCCAACGTCCTGACTTTC.

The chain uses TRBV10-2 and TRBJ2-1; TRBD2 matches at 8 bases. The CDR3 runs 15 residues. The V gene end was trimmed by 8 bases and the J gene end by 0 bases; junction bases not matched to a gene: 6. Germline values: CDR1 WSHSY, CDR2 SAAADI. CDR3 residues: CASSTAGASYNEQFF. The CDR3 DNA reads TGCGCCAGCTCTACAGCGGGGGCCTCCTACAATGAGCAGTTCTTC.

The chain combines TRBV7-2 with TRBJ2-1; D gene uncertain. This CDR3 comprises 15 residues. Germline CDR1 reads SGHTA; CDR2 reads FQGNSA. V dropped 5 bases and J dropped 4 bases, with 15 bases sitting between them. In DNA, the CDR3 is TGTGCCAGCAGCCTGCGCCCCGACCCGTACAATGAGCAGTTCTTC. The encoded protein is CASSLRPDPYNEQFF.

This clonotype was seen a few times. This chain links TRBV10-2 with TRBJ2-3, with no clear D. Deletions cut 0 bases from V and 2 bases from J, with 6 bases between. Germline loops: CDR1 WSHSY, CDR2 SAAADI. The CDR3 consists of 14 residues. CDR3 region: CASSESPDTDTQYF. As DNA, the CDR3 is TGCGCCAGCAGTGAGTCACCGGACACAGATACGCAGTATTTT.

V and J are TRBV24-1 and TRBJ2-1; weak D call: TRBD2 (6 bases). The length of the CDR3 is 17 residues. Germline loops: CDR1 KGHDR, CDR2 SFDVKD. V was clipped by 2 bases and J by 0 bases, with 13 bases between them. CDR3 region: CATSDYGGKVSYNEQFF. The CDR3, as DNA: TGTGCCACCAGTGATTATGGAGGGAAAGTCTCCTACAATGAGCAGTTCTTC.

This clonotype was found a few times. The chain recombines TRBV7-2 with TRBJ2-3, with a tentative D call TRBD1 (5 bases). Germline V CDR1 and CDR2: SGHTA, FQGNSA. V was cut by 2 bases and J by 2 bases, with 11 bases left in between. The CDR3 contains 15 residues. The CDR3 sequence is CASSLMWGITDTQYF. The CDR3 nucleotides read TGTGCCAGCAGCTTAATGTGGGGCATCACAGATACGCAGTATTTT.

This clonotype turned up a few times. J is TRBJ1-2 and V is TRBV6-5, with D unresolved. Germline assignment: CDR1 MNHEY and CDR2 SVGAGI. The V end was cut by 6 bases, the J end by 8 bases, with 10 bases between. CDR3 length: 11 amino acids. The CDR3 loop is CASRRGEGYTF. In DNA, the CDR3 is TGTGCCAGCAGACGGGGTGAGGGCTACACCTTC.

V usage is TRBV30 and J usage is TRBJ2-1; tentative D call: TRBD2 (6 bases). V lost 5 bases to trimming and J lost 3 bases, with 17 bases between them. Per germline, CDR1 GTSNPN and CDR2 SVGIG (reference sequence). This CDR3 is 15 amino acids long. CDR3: CAWSKLAGIYNEQFF. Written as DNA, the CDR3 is TGTGCCTGGTCAAAACTAGCAGGAATCTACAATGAGCAGTTCTTC.

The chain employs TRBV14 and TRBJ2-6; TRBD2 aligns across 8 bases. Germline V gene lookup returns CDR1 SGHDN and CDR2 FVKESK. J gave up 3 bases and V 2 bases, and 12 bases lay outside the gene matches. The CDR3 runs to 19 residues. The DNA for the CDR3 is TGTGCCAGCAGCCAATTATTCCTCCGGGAGGGCAGTGGGGCCAACGTCCTGACTTTC. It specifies CASSQLFLREGSGANVLTF.